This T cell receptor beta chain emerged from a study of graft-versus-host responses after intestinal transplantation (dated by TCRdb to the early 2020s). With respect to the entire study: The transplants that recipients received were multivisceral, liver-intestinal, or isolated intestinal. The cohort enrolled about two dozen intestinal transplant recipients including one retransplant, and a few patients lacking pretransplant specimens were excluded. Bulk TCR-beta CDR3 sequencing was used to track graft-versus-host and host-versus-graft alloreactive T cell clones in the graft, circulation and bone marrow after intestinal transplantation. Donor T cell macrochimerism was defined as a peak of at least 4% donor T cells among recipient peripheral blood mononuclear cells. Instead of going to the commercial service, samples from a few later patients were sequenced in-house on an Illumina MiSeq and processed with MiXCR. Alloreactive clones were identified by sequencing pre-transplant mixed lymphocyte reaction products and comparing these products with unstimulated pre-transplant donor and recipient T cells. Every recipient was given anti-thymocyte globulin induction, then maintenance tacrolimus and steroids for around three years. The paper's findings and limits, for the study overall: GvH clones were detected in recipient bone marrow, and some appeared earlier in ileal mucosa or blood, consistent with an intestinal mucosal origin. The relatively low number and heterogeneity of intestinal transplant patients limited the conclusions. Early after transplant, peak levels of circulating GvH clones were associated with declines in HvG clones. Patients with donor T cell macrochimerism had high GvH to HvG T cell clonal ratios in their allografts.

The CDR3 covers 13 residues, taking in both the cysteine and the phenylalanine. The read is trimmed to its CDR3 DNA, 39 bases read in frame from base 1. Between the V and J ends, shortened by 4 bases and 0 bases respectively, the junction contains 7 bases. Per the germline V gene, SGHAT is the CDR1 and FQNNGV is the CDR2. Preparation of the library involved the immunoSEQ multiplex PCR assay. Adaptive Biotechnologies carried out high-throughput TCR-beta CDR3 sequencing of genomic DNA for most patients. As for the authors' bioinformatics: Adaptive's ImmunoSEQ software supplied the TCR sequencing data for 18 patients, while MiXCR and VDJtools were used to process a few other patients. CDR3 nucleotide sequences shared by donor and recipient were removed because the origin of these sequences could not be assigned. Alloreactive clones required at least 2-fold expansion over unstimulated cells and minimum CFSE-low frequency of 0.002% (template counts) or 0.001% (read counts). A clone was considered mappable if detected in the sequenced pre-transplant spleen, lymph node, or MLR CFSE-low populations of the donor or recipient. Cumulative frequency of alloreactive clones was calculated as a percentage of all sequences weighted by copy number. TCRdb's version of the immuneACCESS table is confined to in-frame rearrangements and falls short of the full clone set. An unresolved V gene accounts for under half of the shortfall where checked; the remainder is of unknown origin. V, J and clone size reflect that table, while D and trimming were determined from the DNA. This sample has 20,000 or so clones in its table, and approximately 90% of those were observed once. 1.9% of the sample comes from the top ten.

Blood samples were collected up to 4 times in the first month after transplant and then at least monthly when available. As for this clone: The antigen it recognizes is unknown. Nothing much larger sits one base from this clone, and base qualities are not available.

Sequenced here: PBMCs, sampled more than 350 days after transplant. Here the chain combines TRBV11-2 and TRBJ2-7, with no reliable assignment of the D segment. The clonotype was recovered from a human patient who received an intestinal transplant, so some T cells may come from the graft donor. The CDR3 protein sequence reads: CASSSVSSYEQYF. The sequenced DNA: TGTGCCAGCAGCTCAGTTTCCTCCTACGAGCAGTACTTC. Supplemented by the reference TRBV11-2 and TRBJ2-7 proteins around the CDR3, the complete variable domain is EAGVAQSPRYKIIEKRQSVAFWCNPISGHATLYWYQQILGQGPKLLIQFQNNGVVDDSQLPKDRFSAERLKGVDSTLKIQPAKLEDSAVYLCASSSVSSYEQYFGPGTRLTVT.